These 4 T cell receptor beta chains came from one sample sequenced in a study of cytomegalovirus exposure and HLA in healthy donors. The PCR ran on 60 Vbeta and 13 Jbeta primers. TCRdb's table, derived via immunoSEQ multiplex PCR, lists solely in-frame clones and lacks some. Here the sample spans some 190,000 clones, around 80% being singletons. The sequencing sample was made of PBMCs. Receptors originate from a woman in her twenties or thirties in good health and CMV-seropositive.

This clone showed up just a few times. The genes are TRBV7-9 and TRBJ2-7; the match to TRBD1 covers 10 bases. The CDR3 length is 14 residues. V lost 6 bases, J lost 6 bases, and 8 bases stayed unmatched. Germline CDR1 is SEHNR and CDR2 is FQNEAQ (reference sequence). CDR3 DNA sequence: TGTGCCAGCAGATCCTCTGGGACAGGGGTCGAGCAGTACTTC. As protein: CASRSSGTGVEQYF.

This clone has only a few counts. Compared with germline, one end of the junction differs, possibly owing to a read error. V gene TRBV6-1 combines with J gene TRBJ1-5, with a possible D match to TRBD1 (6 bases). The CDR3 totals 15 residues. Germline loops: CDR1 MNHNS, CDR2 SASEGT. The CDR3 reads CASNEPGQRNQPQHF. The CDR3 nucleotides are TGTGCCAGCAATGAACCTGGACAGCGCAATCAGCCCCAGCATTTT.

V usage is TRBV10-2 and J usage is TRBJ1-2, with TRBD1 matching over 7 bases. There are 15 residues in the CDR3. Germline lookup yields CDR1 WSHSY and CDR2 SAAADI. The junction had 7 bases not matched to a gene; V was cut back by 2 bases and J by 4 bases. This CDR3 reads CASSEDPGTVYGYTF. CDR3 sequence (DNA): TGCGCCAGCAGTGAGGATCCCGGGACAGTCTATGGCTACACCTTC.

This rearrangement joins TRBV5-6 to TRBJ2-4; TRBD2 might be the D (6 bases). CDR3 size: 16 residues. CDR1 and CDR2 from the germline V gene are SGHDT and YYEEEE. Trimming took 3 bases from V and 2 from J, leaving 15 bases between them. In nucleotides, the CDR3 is TGTGCCAGCAGCTGGAGGGTGGACAACTCCAAAAACATTCAGTACTTC. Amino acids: CASSWRVDNSKNIQYF.